The rows below give T cell receptor beta chains drawn from one sample of a study of CD8+CD57+ T cells in acquired aplastic anemia. TCRdb re-called the reads with MiXCR, one entry per CDR3 protein. The sample records around 250,000 distinct CDR3 sequences, approximately 80% being singletons. The material sequenced was sorted CD4+, CD8+, or CD8+CD57+ T cells (not recorded which) from PBMCs. The receptors shown here come from a human donor with aplastic anemia. The CDR3 runs from the conserved cysteine through the conserved F or W.

v_call: TRBV7-2; cdr3_aa: CASSLAGDAQYF
v_call: TRBV6-1; cdr3_aa: CASTLQPDNSPLHF
v_call: TRBV20-1; cdr3_aa: CSAPDGNEQYF
v_call: TRBV7-8; cdr3_aa: CASSFRVTGGQFF
v_call: TRBV10-3; cdr3_aa: CAISDERGPQETQYF
v_call: TRBV7-8; cdr3_aa: CASSLAQGPSYEQYF
v_call: TRBV11-3; cdr3_aa: CASSWGVTSNYGYTF
v_call: TRBV2; cdr3_aa: CASSEWGLDTYNF
v_call: TRBV10-1; cdr3_aa: CASLKGLATDTQYF
v_call: TRBV2; cdr3_aa: CTDGDRGTDTQYF
v_call: TRBV5-6; cdr3_aa: CASSLAHSGIDTQYF
v_call: TRBV2; cdr3_aa: CASGDVPTEMYF
v_call: TRBV7-3; cdr3_aa: CASSLAGGRQTESF
v_call: TRBV7-8; cdr3_aa: CASSYVEGHYEQYF
v_call: TRBV7-8; cdr3_aa: CASSLGGGGSNYGYTF
v_call: TRBV29-1; cdr3_aa: CSANGQGGTDTQYF
v_call: TRBV19; cdr3_aa: CASGQSGSYEQYF
v_call: TRBV5-1; cdr3_aa: CASKDGTSNYNEQFF
v_call: TRBV9; cdr3_aa: CASSAGIYLQPQHF
v_call: TRBV4-3; cdr3_aa: CASSQDGGDTYEQYF
v_call: TRBV25-1; cdr3_aa: CASSEFLTGGETQYF
v_call: TRBV7-4; cdr3_aa: CASSRLDSPYNEQQFF
v_call: TRBV7-3; cdr3_aa: CASSFWGGFTDTQYF
v_call: TRBV7-9; cdr3_aa: CAGQGARETRYFGLTF
v_call: TRBV7-3; cdr3_aa: CASSLGSVYNEQFF
v_call: TRBV5-1; cdr3_aa: CASSEARSHTTQYF
v_call: TRBV7-2; cdr3_aa: CASSLVGYREWGRF
v_call: TRBV7-8; cdr3_aa: CASSPSPPPVYEQYF
v_call: TRBV2; cdr3_aa: CASSWEDGNNEQYF
v_call: TRBV6-5; cdr3_aa: CASSEEGTGELFF
v_call: TRBV7-3; cdr3_aa: CASSHVAGANKGEQYF
v_call: TRBV7-9; cdr3_aa: CASSFHRSGESDEF
v_call: TRBV9; cdr3_aa: CASSVESDTQYFVF
v_call: TRBV20-1; cdr3_aa: CSASSPDRGNEQYF
v_call: TRBV5-4; cdr3_aa: CASSVSTGNTIYF
v_call: TRBV2; cdr3_aa: CASSLTGSRGYTF
v_call: TRBV9; cdr3_aa: CASSVASDTQYYVLTF
v_call: TRBV12-3/TRBV12-4; cdr3_aa: CASSSGGNTEAFF
v_call: TRBV5-4; cdr3_aa: CASSLVGGNEQFF
v_call: TRBV2; cdr3_aa: CASSGRSYEQYF
v_call: TRBV15; cdr3_aa: CATSSGSEHEEQYF
v_call: TRBV2; cdr3_aa: CASSDGPIREQFF
v_call: TRBV5-4; cdr3_aa: CASSFTSGGENEQYF
v_call: TRBV13; cdr3_aa: CASSSVQGNYEQYF
v_call: TRBV20-1; cdr3_aa: CSARDAGRSYNEQFF
v_call: TRBV2; cdr3_aa: CASMFGGRATNEKLFF
v_call: TRBV11-1; cdr3_aa: CASSLEGGAGETQYF
v_call: TRBV4-1; cdr3_aa: CASSVAGSVNSPLHF
v_call: TRBV4-1; cdr3_aa: CASSQGHGFEAFF
v_call: TRBV19; cdr3_aa: CASSLARGPAAQFF
v_call: TRBV9; cdr3_aa: CASSSDRLPSDPHF